This is a list of T cell receptor beta chains from one sample in a study of cytomegalovirus exposure and HLA in healthy donors. Some clones are missing from TCRdb's copy, which holds only in-frame ones; the method was immunoSEQ multiplex PCR. The top ten clones hold roughly 3% of a sample with roughly 100,000 clones, approximately 72% of them seen once. Sample: PBMCs. All receptors come from a woman in her forties or fifties in good health and CMV-seronegative. The CDR3 runs from the conserved cysteine through the conserved F or W. The order of the fields is D gene, V gene, J gene, clone size, CDR3 DNA, CDR3 protein. D genes are given only for firm matches. For some rows the clone size is stated as once, few or many, or as a class when expanded; others skip it.

D gene: .; V gene: TRBV5-1; J gene: TRBJ2-1; clone size: few; CDR3 DNA: TGCGCCAGCAGCTTGGCGGTTTACAATGAGCAGTTCTTC; CDR3 protein: CASSLAVYNEQFF
D gene: .; V gene: TRBV4-1; J gene: TRBJ2-1; clone size: few; CDR3 DNA: TGCGCCAGCAGCCAACCTACTAGGAGCTCCTACAATGAGCAGTTCTTC; CDR3 protein: CASSQPTRSSYNEQFF
D gene: TRBD1; V gene: TRBV5-1; J gene: TRBJ2-7; clone size: .; CDR3 DNA: TGCGCCAGCAGCTTGACCGGGACAGGGGCCTACGAGCAGTACTTC; CDR3 protein: CASSLTGTGAYEQYF
D gene: TRBD1; V gene: TRBV25-1; J gene: TRBJ1-4; clone size: .; CDR3 DNA: TGTGCCAGCAGTGAAGGACAGGGCGTATTTGCAACTAATGAAAAACTGTTTTTT; CDR3 protein: CASSEGQGVFATNEKLFF
D gene: .; V gene: TRBV4-1; J gene: TRBJ2-1; clone size: .; CDR3 DNA: TGCGCCAGCAACCCCTCGGCGGGCTCCTACAATGAGCAGTTCTTC; CDR3 protein: CASNPSAGSYNEQFF
D gene: .; V gene: TRBV6-6; J gene: TRBJ1-2; clone size: .; CDR3 DNA: TGTGCCAGCAGTTCTACAGAGAACTATGGCTACACCTTC; CDR3 protein: CASSSTENYGYTF
D gene: TRBD1; V gene: TRBV6-6; J gene: TRBJ1-5; clone size: once; CDR3 DNA: TGTGCCAGCAGTTACATTGGGCCAGGGGGTCAGCCCCAGCATTTT; CDR3 protein: CASSYIGPGGQPQHF
D gene: .; V gene: TRBV19; J gene: TRBJ2-5; clone size: once; CDR3 DNA: TGTGCCAGTAGTATAGTGAGTAGCGGTTACAAAGAGACCCAGTACTTC; CDR3 protein: CASSIVSSGYKETQYF
D gene: .; V gene: TRBV29-1; J gene: TRBJ2-1; clone size: .; CDR3 DNA: TGCAGCGTTGCCGGGGGGCGTCGTGAGCAGTTCTTC; CDR3 protein: CSVAGGRREQFF
D gene: TRBD1; V gene: TRBV7-2; J gene: TRBJ2-1; clone size: .; CDR3 DNA: TGTGCCAGCAGCGCAAGACAGGGGAGACAGGTCTTC; CDR3 protein: CASSARQGRQVF
D gene: .; V gene: TRBV5-1; J gene: TRBJ2-7; clone size: .; CDR3 DNA: TGCGCCAGCAGCTTGGATGGCGGGAACTACGAGCAGTACTTC; CDR3 protein: CASSLDGGNYEQYF
D gene: .; V gene: TRBV5-1; J gene: TRBJ1-6; clone size: .; CDR3 DNA: TGCGCCAGCAGCTTGGCAGGGGAAGGTTCACCCCTCCACTTT; CDR3 protein: CASSLAGEGSPLHF
D gene: .; V gene: TRBV4-1; J gene: TRBJ1-3; clone size: .; CDR3 DNA: TGCGCCAGCAGCCAAGATATCTCGGACACTGGAAACACCATATATTTT; CDR3 protein: CASSQDISDTGNTIYF
D gene: .; V gene: TRBV7-6; J gene: TRBJ2-3; clone size: .; CDR3 DNA: TGTGCCAGCAGCTTAGGTCCCGCAGATACGCAGTATTTT; CDR3 protein: CASSLGPADTQYF
D gene: .; V gene: TRBV2; J gene: TRBJ1-4; clone size: .; CDR3 DNA: TGTGCCAGCAGTGAGTCGGGGGGCTCGTATGAAAAACTGTTTTTT; CDR3 protein: CASSESGGSYEKLFF
D gene: .; V gene: TRBV29-1; J gene: TRBJ1-2; clone size: few; CDR3 DNA: TGCAGCGTTCGATTGACTGTGGATGGCTACACCTTC; CDR3 protein: CSVRLTVDGYTF
D gene: TRBD2; V gene: TRBV6-5; J gene: TRBJ2-1; clone size: .; CDR3 DNA: TGTGCCAGCAGTTATGGCGGGACTAAGCAGTTCTTC; CDR3 protein: CASSYGGTKQFF
D gene: .; V gene: TRBV13; J gene: TRBJ1-4; clone size: .; CDR3 DNA: TGTGCCAGCAGCTTAGGTCGTGGAGGGCAGTCGCGCTGGAGGAAAAAACTGTTTTTT; CDR3 protein: CASSLGRGGQSRWRKKLFF
D gene: TRBD1; V gene: TRBV6-5; J gene: TRBJ2-7; clone size: .; CDR3 DNA: TGTGCCAGCAGTTACTCGGCGACAGGGTTAGCCGAGCAGTACTTC; CDR3 protein: CASSYSATGLAEQYF
D gene: .; V gene: TRBV29-1; J gene: TRBJ2-3; clone size: .; CDR3 DNA: TGCAGCGTTGGCAGGTCAGATACGCAGTATTTT; CDR3 protein: CSVGRSDTQYF
D gene: .; V gene: TRBV30; J gene: TRBJ2-1; clone size: .; CDR3 DNA: TGTGCCTTGACCAGGTCTCACAATGAGCAGTTCTTC; CDR3 protein: CALTRSHNEQFF
D gene: .; V gene: TRBV5-4; J gene: TRBJ2-5; clone size: .; CDR3 DNA: TGTGCCAGCAGCCGATCAGGGCCTAATGTAGAGACCCAGTACTTC; CDR3 protein: CASSRSGPNVETQYF
D gene: .; V gene: TRBV6-1; J gene: TRBJ1-4; clone size: few; CDR3 DNA: TGTGCCAGCAGTGAGGGACAAGCTAATGAAAAACTGTTTTTT; CDR3 protein: CASSEGQANEKLFF
D gene: .; V gene: TRBV6-1; J gene: TRBJ1-5; clone size: many; CDR3 DNA: TGTGCCAGCAGTGAATTGCTCCGGGGGCCCCAGCATTTT; CDR3 protein: CASSELLRGPQHF
D gene: .; V gene: TRBV18; J gene: TRBJ2-5; clone size: .; CDR3 DNA: TGTGCCAGCTCACCGTCGTCCGGGGGTCTTCAAGAGACCCAGTACTTC; CDR3 protein: CASSPSSGGLQETQYF
D gene: .; V gene: TRBV7-9; J gene: TRBJ2-5; clone size: .; CDR3 DNA: TGTGCCAGCAGCTTAAGGCTAGGTGAGACCCAGTACTTC; CDR3 protein: CASSLRLGETQYF
D gene: .; V gene: TRBV5-1; J gene: TRBJ2-1; clone size: .; CDR3 DNA: TGCGCCAGCAGCTTGGTTGGCGGAGTCAATGAGCAGTTCTTC; CDR3 protein: CASSLVGGVNEQFF
D gene: TRBD1; V gene: TRBV11-2; J gene: TRBJ2-3; clone size: .; CDR3 DNA: TGTGCCAGCAGCCTGGGACAGGCGGGTTTAGTGTATTTT; CDR3 protein: CASSLGQAGLVYF
D gene: .; V gene: TRBV7-7; J gene: TRBJ1-1; clone size: .; CDR3 DNA: TGTGCTAGCAGCTTATCAGAGAACACTGAAGCTTTCTTT; CDR3 protein: CASSLSENTEAFF
D gene: .; V gene: TRBV19; J gene: TRBJ2-1; clone size: .; CDR3 DNA: TGTGCCAGTACCCATTGGAGCTCCTACAATGAGCAGTTCTTC; CDR3 protein: CASTHWSSYNEQFF
D gene: TRBD2; V gene: TRBV7-2; J gene: TRBJ2-7; clone size: .; CDR3 DNA: TGTGCCAGCAGCGTCCTAGCGGGAGTACGGCACGAGCAGTACTTC; CDR3 protein: CASSVLAGVRHEQYF
D gene: TRBD1; V gene: TRBV5-1; J gene: TRBJ2-7; clone size: .; CDR3 DNA: TGCGCCAGCAGCACGGACAGGGAGGTATACGAGCAGTACTTC; CDR3 protein: CASSTDREVYEQYF
D gene: .; V gene: TRBV27; J gene: TRBJ2-7; clone size: few; CDR3 DNA: TGTGCCAGCAGTTCCCTCGGTGGTGGTAGCGGCTCTCCCTACGAGCAGTACTTC; CDR3 protein: CASSSLGGGSGSPYEQYF
D gene: TRBD1; V gene: TRBV7-8; J gene: TRBJ2-5; clone size: few; CDR3 DNA: TGTGCCAGCAGCTTAAGGGCCACACGGACAGGAGGACGAGAGACCCAGTACTTC; CDR3 protein: CASSLRATRTGGRETQYF
D gene: .; V gene: TRBV28; J gene: TRBJ1-1; clone size: few; CDR3 DNA: TGTGCCAGCAGCACAACTAACCTTGAAGCTTTCTTT; CDR3 protein: CASSTTNLEAFF
D gene: TRBD1; V gene: TRBV5-1; J gene: TRBJ1-1; clone size: few; CDR3 DNA: TGCGCCAGCAGCTCGACAGGGTTGGGAGCTTTCTTT; CDR3 protein: CASSSTGLGAFF
D gene: .; V gene: TRBV28; J gene: TRBJ1-1; clone size: .; CDR3 DNA: TGTGCCAGCAGTTTGGACGGGAACACTGGAGCTTTCTTT; CDR3 protein: CASSLDGNTGAFF
D gene: TRBD2; V gene: TRBV2; J gene: TRBJ2-7; clone size: .; CDR3 DNA: TGTGCCAGCAGCGGACTAGCGCAGTACGAGCAGTACTTC; CDR3 protein: CASSGLAQYEQYF
D gene: .; V gene: TRBV21-1; J gene: TRBJ1-1; clone size: .; CDR3 DNA: TGTGCCAGCAGCAAACCCACTAAAGAAATGAACACTGAAGCTTTCTTT; CDR3 protein: CASSKPTKEMNTEAFF
D gene: .; V gene: TRBV28; J gene: TRBJ2-7; clone size: few; CDR3 DNA: TGTGCCAGCAGTTACCTAGCACTCAACGAGCAGTACTTC; CDR3 protein: CASSYLALNEQYF
D gene: TRBD2; V gene: TRBV10-3; J gene: TRBJ2-1; clone size: .; CDR3 DNA: TGTGCCATCAGTTCTGATACTAGCGGGGGGCCGCAGTTCTTC; CDR3 protein: CAISSDTSGGPQFF
D gene: .; V gene: TRBV2; J gene: TRBJ2-1; clone size: .; CDR3 DNA: TGTGCCAGCAGTCGACTAGACCATATTCAGTTCTTC; CDR3 protein: CASSRLDHIQFF
D gene: TRBD1; V gene: TRBV6-1; J gene: TRBJ1-1; clone size: .; CDR3 DNA: TGTGCCAGCAGTGAATGGGGACAGGTCGGGAGAAACACTGAAGCTTTCTTT; CDR3 protein: CASSEWGQVGRNTEAFF
D gene: TRBD2; V gene: TRBV4-1; J gene: TRBJ2-4; clone size: .; CDR3 DNA: TGCGCCAGCAGCCAAGTGGGAGCGGGAAGTGACATTCAGTACTTC; CDR3 protein: CASSQVGAGSDIQYF
D gene: TRBD2; V gene: TRBV6-5; J gene: TRBJ2-1; clone size: .; CDR3 DNA: TGTGCCAGCAGTTACGGCCTAGCGGGGTACAATGAGCAGTTCTTC; CDR3 protein: CASSYGLAGYNEQFF
D gene: .; V gene: TRBV6-5; J gene: TRBJ1-2; clone size: .; CDR3 DNA: TGTGCCAGCAGTTACGGTTCAGGGCACTATGGCTACACCTTC; CDR3 protein: CASSYGSGHYGYTF
D gene: TRBD2; V gene: TRBV11-2; J gene: TRBJ2-5; clone size: few; CDR3 DNA: TGTGCCAGCAGCTTAGTTATTAGGACTAGCGGGGACCAAGAGACCCAGTACTTC; CDR3 protein: CASSLVIRTSGDQETQYF
D gene: TRBD2; V gene: TRBV5-4; J gene: TRBJ2-1; clone size: few; CDR3 DNA: TGTGCCAGCAGCTTGGTCGCGGGAGGGAGCTCCTACAATGAGCAGTTCTTC; CDR3 protein: CASSLVAGGSSYNEQFF
D gene: TRBD2; V gene: TRBV4-2; J gene: TRBJ2-2; clone size: .; CDR3 DNA: TGTGCCAGCAGCCGAACTAGCGGGGGAATAACCGGGGAGCTGTTTTTT; CDR3 protein: CASSRTSGGITGELFF
D gene: .; V gene: TRBV7-9; J gene: TRBJ2-7; clone size: once; CDR3 DNA: TGTGCCAGCAGCTTAGCACGACAGGAGCAGTACTTC; CDR3 protein: CASSLARQEQYF
D gene: .; V gene: TRBV6-5; J gene: TRBJ2-3; clone size: .; CDR3 DNA: TGTGCCATCAGACAGATGGGCACAGATACGCAGTATTTT; CDR3 protein: CAIRQMGTDTQYF